Many counts were recorded for the clone carrying this TCR beta chain. What it recognizes is unknown. Amplifying from RNA transcripts, the study obtained TCR beta CDR3 regions. In the first round, RT-PCR was carried out with HTBI primers, and a multiplex PCR formed the second round. TCRdb re-called the multiplex PCR reads through MiXCR, storing one row per CDR3 protein. The sample lists approximately 1.2 million distinct CDR3 sequences, about 38% occurring once. The study recruited hyperthyroidism patients aged 18 to 65 who were newly diagnosed, under 2 months' duration. In this cohort, patients with other autoimmune diseases, uncontrolled infections, pregnancy or lactation were excluded. The CDR3 runs 14 residues. Germline values: CDR1 MNHEY, CDR2 SVGAGI. V dropped 2 bases and J dropped 9 bases, with 14 bases sitting between them. The data originate from a study of Graves' ophthalmopathy and Graves' hyperthyroidism.

Study-level findings and limits: With just under 90% sensitivity and 70% to 82% specificity, a 13-signature model separated ophthalmopathy from stable hyperthyroidism.

This TCR derives from an adult man with Graves' hyperthyroidism. Sequenced material: peripheral blood or thyroid tissue (not recorded which). J is TRBJ1-5 and V is TRBV6-5; D is undetermined. The CDR3 nucleotides are TGTGCCAGCAGTTACAAATCACAAGGGCCGCCCCAGCATTTT. Translation: CASSYKSQGPPQHF.